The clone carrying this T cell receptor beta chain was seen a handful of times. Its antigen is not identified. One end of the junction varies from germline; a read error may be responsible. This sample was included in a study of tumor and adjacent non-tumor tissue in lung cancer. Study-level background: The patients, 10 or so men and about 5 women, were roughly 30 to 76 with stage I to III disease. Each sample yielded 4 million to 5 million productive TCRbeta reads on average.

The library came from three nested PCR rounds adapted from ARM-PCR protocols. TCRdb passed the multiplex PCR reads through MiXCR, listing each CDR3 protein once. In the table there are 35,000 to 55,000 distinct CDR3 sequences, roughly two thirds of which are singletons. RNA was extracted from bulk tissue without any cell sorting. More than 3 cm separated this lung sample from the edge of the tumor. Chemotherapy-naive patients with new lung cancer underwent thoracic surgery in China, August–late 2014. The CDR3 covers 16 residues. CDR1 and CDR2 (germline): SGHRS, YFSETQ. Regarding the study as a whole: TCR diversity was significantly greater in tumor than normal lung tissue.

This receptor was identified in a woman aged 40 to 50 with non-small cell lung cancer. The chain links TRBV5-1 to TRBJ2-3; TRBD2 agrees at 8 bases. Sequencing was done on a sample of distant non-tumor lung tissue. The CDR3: CTSSLVLAGRTDTQYF. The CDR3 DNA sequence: TGCACCAGCAGCTTGGTCCTAGCGGGCCGCACAGATACGCAGTATTTT. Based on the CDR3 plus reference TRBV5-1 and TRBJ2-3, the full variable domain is KAGVTQTPRYLIKTRGQQVTLSCSPISGHRSVSWYQQTPGQGLQFLFEYFSETQRNKGNFPGRFSGRQFSNSRSEMNVSTLELGDSALYLCTSSLVLAGRTDTQYFGPGTRLTVL.